These 20 T cell receptor beta chains were sequenced from one sample in a study of shared clonotypes between healthy human individuals. Repertoires were generated with immunoSEQ multiplex PCR, while TCRdb's copy carries only in-frame clones and drops some. The sample lists around 1.6 million clones; approximately 98% were seen once. Sequencing was performed on naive CD4+ T cells sorted from blood. Subset here: CD45RA+ positively selected. These receptors all stem from a man aged 30-40 years in good health.

This clone came up once. For the CDR3, the DNA is TGTGCCAGCAGTCGCGCAGGCAATCAGCCCCAGCATTTT. This sequence encodes CASSRAGNQPQHF. This chain uses TRBV2 with TRBJ1-5; no definite D call. Germline CDR1 is SNHLY and CDR2 is FYNNEI. Trimming took 5 bases from V and 2 from J, leaving 7 bases between them. The CDR3 spans 13 residues.

V and J are TRBV7-2 and TRBJ2-7; D perhaps matches TRBD2 (6 bases). CDR1 is SGHTA, CDR2 FQGNSA, per germline. This CDR3 contains 15 residues. With 1 base removed from V and 2 bases from J, the gap between germline ends came to 12 bases. CDR3 region: CASSLDGLSTYEQYF. CDR3 coding DNA: TGTGCCAGCAGCTTAGATGGACTATCGACCTACGAGCAGTACTTC. The variable domain in full, with the rest retrieved from reference TRBV7-2 and TRBJ2-7, is GAGVSQSPSNKVTEKGKDVELRCDPISGHTALYWYRQSLGQGLEFLIYFQGNSAPDKSGLPSDRFSAERTGGSVSTLTIQRTQQEDSAVYLCASSLDGLSTYEQYFGPGTRLTVT.

V usage is TRBV5-1 and J usage is TRBJ2-7, with 13 bases fitting TRBD2. Trimming removed 5 bases from V and 4 bases from J; junction bases left unmatched: 9. Germline CDR1 SGHRS, CDR2 YFSETQ. The CDR3 contains 16 residues. CDR3 nucleotide sequence: TGCGCCAGCAGATACCATGCGACTAGCGGGAGGTACGAGCAGTACTTC. This sequence encodes CASRYHATSGRYEQYF. Together with reference TRBV5-1 and TRBJ2-7, the CDR3 gives the full variable domain: KAGVTQTPRYLIKTRGQQVTLSCSPISGHRSVSWYQQTPGQGLQFLFEYFSETQRNKGNFPGRFSGRQFSNSRSEMNVSTLELGDSALYLCASRYHATSGRYEQYFGPGTRLTVT.

The chain couples TRBV28 to TRBJ2-2; a possible D gene is TRBD2 (5 bases). This CDR3 is built from 11 residues. CDR1 and CDR2 (germline): MDHEN, SYDVKM. V was trimmed by 8 bases and J by 7 bases, leaving 8 bases between them. CDR3 nucleotide sequence: TGTGCCAGCTCAACTAGCGGGGAGCTGTTTTTT. It translates to CASSTSGELFF.

On this clone itself: Distinct nucleotide sequences in the sample also encode this CDR3. The chain combines TRBV9 with TRBJ1-2; no firm D call. V lost 3 bases and J lost 5, with 8 bases in between. The CDR3 extends over 12 amino acids. CDR1 is SGDLS and CDR2 is YYNGEE in the germline V gene. CDR3 protein: CASSGGIYGYTF. CDR3 in DNA: TGTGCCAGCAGCGGAGGGATTTATGGCTACACCTTC. Based on the CDR3 plus reference TRBV9 and TRBJ1-2, the full variable domain is DSGVTQTPKHLITATGQRVTLRCSPRSGDLSVYWYQQSLDQGLQFLIQYYNGEERAKGNILERFSAQQFPDLHSELNLSSLELGDSALYFCASSGGIYGYTFGSGTRLTVV.

This chain connects TRBV7-2 to TRBJ2-2; D is undetermined. Deletions cut 5 bases from V and 3 bases from J, with 10 bases between. CDR1 is SGHTA, CDR2 FQGNSA, per germline. This CDR3 contains 14 residues. Here the CDR3 DNA reads TGTGCCAGCAGCCGAGACTGGGACACCGGGGAGCTGTTTTTT. Protein product: CASSRDWDTGELFF.

The gene calls are TRBV2 and TRBJ2-3; possibly TRBD2 for D (6 bases). The V gene lost 1 base and the J gene lost 6 bases, with 11 bases spanning the gap. Per germline, CDR1 SNHLY and CDR2 FYNNEI. The CDR3 has 14 amino acids. The CDR3 loop is CASSEGTMWDTQYF. CDR3 nucleotide sequence: TGTGCCAGCAGTGAAGGGACTATGTGGGATACGCAGTATTTT. The whole variable domain, remainder taken from reference TRBV2 and TRBJ2-3, is EPEVTQTPSHQVTQMGQEVILRCVPISNHLYFYWYRQILGQKVEFLVSFYNNEISEKSEIFDDQFSVERPDGSNFTLKIRSTKLEDSAMYFCASSEGTMWDTQYFGPGTRLTVL.

A single count supports this clone. The chain joins TRBV28 to TRBJ2-7, with D unclear. There are 14 residues in the CDR3. Trimming stripped 7 bases from V and 0 bases from J, with 13 bases between. Germline loops: CDR1 MDHEN, CDR2 SYDVKM. This CDR3 reads CASTHYGRSYEQYF. Here the CDR3 DNA reads TGTGCCAGCACTCACTATGGGCGCTCCTACGAGCAGTACTTC.

The rearrangement uses TRBV5-1 and TRBJ1-2; a possible D gene is TRBD1 (5 bases). Germline V gene data show CDR1 as SGHRS and CDR2 as YFSETQ. The CDR3 consists of 14 residues. V lost 0 bases and J 3 bases, leaving 9 bases between the germline ends. CDR3 residues: CASSLADSYYGYTF. The CDR3 nucleotides are TGCGCCAGCAGCTTGGCCGACAGCTACTATGGCTACACCTTC.

This sequence joins TRBV11-2 and TRBJ1-1; 7 bases align to TRBD1. This CDR3 is built from 13 residues. Per germline, CDR1 SGHAT and CDR2 FQNNGV. Losses at the gene ends were 3 bases for V and 10 bases for J; bases not matched to a gene: 8. CDR3 in DNA: TGTGCCAGCAGCTTGGGGCCACGACAGGGAGCTTTCTTT. It translates to CASSLGPRQGAFF.

This chain uses TRBV27 with TRBJ2-1, with 10 bases fitting TRBD1. This CDR3 comprises 17 residues. CDR1 and CDR2 from the germline V gene are MNHEY and SMNVEV (reference sequence). Germline trimming cut 3 bases from V and 6 bases from J; bases unmatched to any gene: 11. Written as DNA, the CDR3 is TGTGCCAGCAGTTTTGACCCCCGGGACAGGGGTTCCAATGAGCAGTTCTTC. Protein sequence: CASSFDPRDRGSNEQFF.

The table lists this clone with a count of one. V and J are TRBV6-4 and TRBJ2-3; 10 nucleotides line up with TRBD2. The V and J ends lost 5 bases and 6 bases, in that order; junction bases with no gene match: 11. The CDR3 totals 16 residues. In germline, CDR1 is MRHNA, CDR2 SNTAGT. CDR3 in DNA: TGTGCCAGCAGTACACTAGCGGGATCTCACAGTGATACGCAGTATTTT. This gives the protein CASSTLAGSHSDTQYF.

The chain employs TRBV4-2 and TRBJ2-7; no firm D call. The CDR3 covers 17 residues. Trimming left V 0 bases short and J 3 bases short, with 18 bases between. Germline CDR1 reads LGHNA; CDR2 reads YNFKEQ. The CDR3 sequence is CASSQDRSGSELYEQYF. The CDR3 bases are TGTGCCAGCAGCCAAGATAGGTCCGGCTCTGAACTCTACGAGCAGTACTTC.

The chain recombines TRBV4-1 with TRBJ2-7; tentative D call: TRBD2 (5 bases). Trimming stripped 0 bases from V and 2 bases from J, with 11 bases between. Germline V gives CDR1 MGHRA, CDR2 YSYEKL. This CDR3 comprises 15 residues. CDR3 DNA sequence: TGCGCCAGCAGCCAAGATGCAGGAGGAACCTACGAGCAGTACTTC. It encodes CASSQDAGGTYEQYF.

V is TRBV28 and J is TRBJ2-3, with 14 bases that match TRBD2. Trimming cost V 6 bases and J 8 bases; bases outside gene matches: 7. This CDR3 is 15 amino acids long. The germline gives CDR1 MDHEN, CDR2 SYDVKM. CDR3 sequence (DNA): TGTGCCAGCAGCGGGACTAGCGGGAGACTCGGTACGCAGTATTTT. This codes for CASSGTSGRLGTQYF. The entire variable domain, with the rest obtained from reference TRBV28 and TRBJ2-3, is as follows: DVKVTQSSRYLVKRTGEKVFLECVQDMDHENMFWYRQDPGLGLRLIYFSYDVKMKEKGDIPEGYSVSREKKERFSLILESASTNQTSMYLCASSGTSGRLGTQYFGPGTRLTVL.

The chain combines TRBV9 with TRBJ2-3, with TRBD1 as a possible D gene (6 bases). V lost 4 bases and J lost 0, with 12 bases in between. The CDR3 is 15 amino acids. Germline V gives CDR1 SGDLS, CDR2 YYNGEE. The CDR3 reads CASSPGTSSTDTQYF. In nucleotides, the CDR3 is TGTGCCAGCAGCCCCGGGACATCTAGCACAGATACGCAGTATTTT.

J is TRBJ2-1 and V is TRBV18, with D possibly matching TRBD2 (5 bases). Trimming shortened V by 3 bases and J by 0 bases, and 24 bases separated the two germline ends. This CDR3 is 20 amino acids long. CDR1 is KGHSH, CDR2 LQKENI, per germline. CDR3 loop: CASSPFRVFEADLSYNEQFF. CDR3 coding DNA: TGTGCCAGCTCACCCTTTAGGGTATTTGAAGCGGACCTCTCCTACAATGAGCAGTTCTTC.

CDR3 sequence (DNA): TGTGCCAGCAGACCTACAGGGGGACAGCCCCAGCATTTT. This codes for CASRPTGGQPQHF. The chain carries TRBV27 and TRBJ1-5; 8 bases line up with TRBD1. The CDR3 has 13 amino acids. Trimming cost V 6 bases and J 7 bases; bases outside gene matches: 5. Germline loops: CDR1 MNHEY, CDR2 SMNVEV (reference sequence).

The chain is built from TRBV7-2 and TRBJ1-2; D unresolved. The CDR3 consists of 15 residues. Trimming cost V 0 bases and J 4 bases, with 12 bases left between them. Per the germline V gene, CDR1 is SGHTA and CDR2 is FQGNSA. CDR3 coding DNA: TGTGCCAGCAGCTTAGCGCCACAGCGGATCTATGGCTACACCTTC. The encoded protein is CASSLAPQRIYGYTF.

This clone was detected only a few times. Other DNA sequences in the sample encode the same CDR3. The J gene is TRBJ2-3, the V gene TRBV20-1; D unresolved. CDR1 DFQATT and CDR2 SNEGSKA come from the germline V gene (reference sequence). This CDR3 spans 11 amino acids. The V end was cut by 3 bases, the J end by 1 base, with 2 bases between. The CDR3 nucleotides are TGCAGTGCTAGGGGCACAGATACGCAGTATTTT. It translates to CSARGTDTQYF.